These 14 T cell receptor beta chains were sequenced from one sample in a study of blood T cell repertoires in COVID-19 (TCRdb year 2020). Library creation used the immunoSEQ multiplex PCR assay. The table comes from immuneACCESS by way of TCRdb, which keeps in-frame sequences with V and J called. Part of the clones is missing from these tables; in studies checked, under half for an unresolved V gene and the rest for unknown reasons. Across this sample there are tens of thousands of clones, with nearly 90% seen only once. 3% of the sample rests with the top ten. Sequencing was performed on peripheral blood. The receptors were gathered from a man over 45 with active COVID-19.

This clone was seen a single time. The J gene is TRBJ1-6, the V gene TRBV30; TRBD1 aligns across 8 bases. The trim removed 7 bases at V and 7 bases at J, leaving 12 bases unmatched. CDR3 length: 15 amino acids. The germline gives CDR1 GTSNPN, CDR2 SVGIG (reference sequence). The CDR3 is CASGGIRQGNSPLHF. The CDR3 region has the DNA TGTGCCTCGGGTGGTATTAGACAGGGGAATTCACCCCTCCACTTT. Drawing the rest from reference TRBV30 and TRBJ1-6, the complete variable domain is SQTIHQWPATLVQPVGSPLSLECTVEGTSNPNLYWYRQAAGRGLQLLFYSVGIGQISSEVPQNLSASRPQDRQFILSSKKLLLSDSGFYLCASGGIRQGNSPLHFGNGTRLTVT.

The gene calls are TRBV20-1 and TRBJ1-1, with 9 nucleotides matching TRBD1. V was pared by 3 bases and J by 1 base, with 6 bases of the junction left unmatched. In germline, CDR1 is DFQATT, CDR2 SNEGSKA (reference sequence). The CDR3 is made up of 15 amino acids. The CDR3 protein is CSASNRGRRNTEAFF. The CDR3 DNA follows: TGCAGTGCTAGTAACAGGGGGCGCAGGAACACTGAAGCTTTCTTT.

The chain is built from TRBV5-4 and TRBJ1-1; perhaps TRBD1 as D (5 bases). CDR1 and CDR2 from the germline V gene are SGHNT and YYREEE (reference sequence). Trimming removed 4 bases at V and 0 bases at J, with 16 bases between. The CDR3 is made up of 16 amino acids. CDR3 coding DNA: TGTGCCAGCAGCCGATCCAGGGCCGACATGAACACTGAAGCTTTCTTT. This encodes CASSRSRADMNTEAFF.

This clone has a single count. J is TRBJ2-7 and V is TRBV18, with 9 nucleotides matching TRBD1. Germline V gene lookup returns CDR1 KGHSH and CDR2 LQKENI. After removal of 8 bases from V and 3 bases from J, the junction contained 8 bases not matched to a gene. This CDR3 contains 14 residues. The CDR3 DNA follows: TGTGCCAGCGCTAGGACAGGGGTGAACTACGAGCAGTACTTC. It encodes CASARTGVNYEQYF.

In its sample, this clone was seen once. The gene calls are TRBV19 and TRBJ2-1, with D perhaps matching TRBD2 (6 bases). The CDR3 is 13 amino acids. Germline CDR1 reads LNHDA; CDR2 reads SQIVND (reference sequence). Trimming left V 7 bases short and J 4 bases short, with 11 bases between. CDR3 loop: CASTPTSYNEQFF. The CDR3 nucleotides read TGTGCCAGTACCCCGACTAGTTACAATGAGCAGTTCTTC.

The chain couples TRBV21-1 to TRBJ1-2; TRBD1 is the table's D call, not checked against the DNA. TRBV21-1 is a known pseudogene. This CDR3 contains 17 residues. CDR3: CASSKGAPGQINYGYTF. The DNA for the CDR3 is TGTGCCAGCAGCAAAGGGGCTCCGGGACAAATAAACTATGGCTACACCTTC.

This chain links TRBV4-2 with TRBJ1-2; D is undetermined. V lost 1 base and J 7 bases, leaving 7 bases between the germline ends. Germline CDR1 LGHNA, CDR2 YNFKEQ. This CDR3 is built from 12 residues. The CDR3 loop reads CASSQGPFGYTF. CDR3 nucleotides: TGTGCCAGCAGCCAAGGTCCTTTTGGCTACACCTTC.

This chain joins TRBV7-3 and TRBJ1-2; D possibly corresponds to TRBD1 (6 bases). CDR3 size: 13 residues. CDR1 SGHTA and CDR2 FQGTGA come from the germline V gene. With 5 bases removed from V and 2 bases from J, the gap between germline ends came to 9 bases. CDR3: CASSPQGNYGYTF. CDR3 nucleotide sequence: TGTGCCAGCAGCCCACAGGGAAACTATGGCTACACCTTC.

CDR3 in DNA: TGTGCCAGCAGTGAACGGACTGGCACAGATACGCAGTATTTT. It encodes CASSERTGTDTQYF. The chain employs TRBV6-1 and TRBJ2-3; weak D call: TRBD2 (5 bases). The germline V and J ends were trimmed by 2 bases and 1 base, with 7 bases remaining between them. The CDR3 has 14 residues. Germline CDR1 and CDR2: MNHNS and SASEGT.

The chain employs TRBV4-2 and TRBJ1-2; 8 nucleotides line up with TRBD1. The germline V gene has CDR1 LGHNA and CDR2 YNFKEQ. There are 13 residues in the CDR3. V lost 2 bases and J lost 8; bases outside the gene matches: 4. The CDR3 here is CASSQQGARGYTF. CDR3 in DNA: TGTGCCAGCAGCCAACAGGGGGCGCGGGGCTACACCTTC.

The gene calls are TRBV5-8 and TRBJ2-2; no firm D call. CDR3 length equals 15 residues. Germline assignment: CDR1 SGHTS and CDR2 YDEGEE. V dropped 4 bases and J dropped 7 bases, with 17 bases sitting between them. DNA of the CDR3: TGTGCCAGCAGCCTTGTTGCCAGTAACCACGGGGAGCTGTTTTTT. Translated, it gives CASSLVASNHGELFF.

This clone came up a few times. The chain is built from TRBV4-2 and TRBJ2-3; 7 bases are shared with TRBD1. The germline V gene encodes CDR1 LGHNA and CDR2 YNFKEQ. J was trimmed by 1 base and V by 6 bases; bases with no gene match: 10. The CDR3 extends over 16 amino acids. The CDR3 nucleotides read TGTGCCAGCAGTAAAGAGGGGGCACGTCGCACAGATACGCAGTATTTT. Translation: CASSKEGARRTDTQYF.

This chain joins TRBV29-1 and TRBJ2-4; weak D call: TRBD1 (5 bases). The CDR3 extends over 9 amino acids. Per germline, CDR1 SQVTM and CDR2 ANQGSEA. The CDR3 sequence is CRKGLIQYF. CDR3 nucleotides: TGCAGAAAGGGGCTCATCCAGTACTTC. The whole variable domain, remainder taken from reference TRBV29-1 and TRBJ2-4, is SAVISQKPSRDICQRGTSLTIQCQVDSQVTMMFWYRQQPGQSLTLIATANQGSEATYESGFVIDKFPISRPNLTFSTLTVSNMSPEDSSIYLCRKGLIQYFGAGTRLSVL.

The chain carries TRBV14 and TRBJ2-7, with a tentative D call TRBD2 (5 bases). The CDR3 loop spans 13 amino acids. V gave up 4 bases and J gave up 7 bases, with 14 bases separating them. Germline loops: CDR1 SGHDN, CDR2 FVKESK. CDR3: CASSPGLHEEQYV. CDR3 nucleotides: TGTGCCAGCAGCCCAGGACTTCATGAGGAGCAGTACGTC.